This T cell receptor beta chain was observed in a study of regulatory T cells in long-lasting Graves disease. Study-wide results and limits: It was in persistent disease that TRBV28, TRBJ1-2 and TRBJ2-5 were favored. Graves' patients with persistent disease showed TCR diversity lower than patients newly diagnosed.

Notes on this clonotype: Its antigen is unidentified. The CDR3 end shows no conserved phenylalanine or tryptophan, and so a read error is likely.

V was cut by 0 bases and J by 6 bases, with 6 bases left in between. Germline V gives CDR1 SGHRS, CDR2 YFSETQ. CDR3 length: 12 residues. The time point is: persistent/refractory GD, antithyroid drugs over 5 years with positive TRAb. With RNA extracted from PBMCs as input, the TCR library was made. Patient provenance is recorded as an endocrinology department in Xi'an, China. The authors built TCR beta libraries using iRepertoire HTBI primers and Arm-PCR of CDR3 regions. TCRdb re-called the multiplex PCR reads with MiXCR, one entry per CDR3 protein. The repertoire holds some 300,000 distinct CDR3 sequences, with around 21% as singletons.

The source was peripheral blood mononuclear cells (PBMCs), collected when the disease was refractory, from a patient treated with antithyroid drugs. The chain uses TRBV5-1 and TRBJ1-1; a weak D match, TRBD1 (6 bases). The origin of this receptor is a female donor with Graves disease. This CDR3 is CASSLEGAEAFS. The CDR3 DNA reads as TGCGCCAGCAGCTTGGAGGGGGCTGAAGCTTTCTCT.